The 17 T cell receptor beta chains below all came from one sample that was sequenced in a study of TIL therapy for anti-PD-1-resistant metastatic lung cancer. Time point: pre-treatment sample, taken before nivolumab and TIL therapy. The libraries were made with immunoSEQ v3. Assay: immunoSEQ multiplex PCR; the TCRdb copy retains only in-frame clones and omits some. The sample has tens of thousands of clones, roughly 78% seen once. The specimen comprised blood, sampled at baseline. The receptors were sampled from a man between 65 and 85 years old with non-small cell lung cancer.

The chain uses TRBV2 and TRBJ2-5, with 7 bases that match TRBD2. The ends lost 8 bases at V and 5 bases at J; junction bases unmatched: 14. This CDR3 has 15 residues. Germline V gene sequence: CDR1 SNHLY, CDR2 FYNNEI. The CDR3 sequence: CASGLSGDYAETQYF. As DNA, the CDR3 is TGTGCCAGCGGCCTCTCGGGGGACTACGCGGAGACCCAGTACTTC.

To note about this clone: Compared with germline, one end of the junction differs, possibly owing to a read error. The genes are TRBV6-5 and TRBJ2-7, with unresolved D. CDR1 is MNHEY, CDR2 SVGAGI, per germline. CDR3 size: 11 residues. CDR3 bases: TGTGCCATCAGTCAGTTATACGAGCAGTACTTC. Its protein is CAISQLYEQYF.

J is TRBJ1-2 and V is TRBV10-3; a possible D gene is TRBD1 (6 bases). The CDR3 has 20 amino acids. The germline V gene has CDR1 ENHRY and CDR2 SYGVKD. V was cut by 0 bases and J by 7 bases, with 30 bases left in between. The CDR3 bases are TGTGCCATCAGTGAGTCTGGGGGCTTTTACCGGGACGCAGAGTATGGTGGCTACACCTTC. Protein product: CAISESGGFYRDAEYGGYTF.

The chain carries TRBV5-5 and TRBJ2-6, with 8 bases lining up with TRBD1. Trimming removed 4 bases from V and 2 bases from J; junction bases left unmatched: 5. Germline V CDR1 and CDR2: SGHKS, YYEKEE (reference sequence). The CDR3 is made up of 16 amino acids. CDR3 sequence: CASSAQGAAGANVLTF. The CDR3 nucleotides are TGTGCCAGCAGCGCCCAGGGGGCCGCTGGGGCCAACGTCCTGACTTTC.

The rearrangement links TRBV5-1 to TRBJ2-3; possibly TRBD1 or TRBD2 for D (5 bases each). The V gene lost 0 bases and the J gene lost 4 bases, with 12 bases spanning the gap. Germline V CDR1 and CDR2: SGHRS, YFSETQ. The CDR3 loop spans 15 amino acids. The CDR3 protein is CASSLGGKRADTQYF. The CDR3 nucleotides read TGCGCCAGCAGCTTGGGGGGGAAAAGGGCAGATACGCAGTATTTT.

In DNA, the CDR3 is TGTGCCAGCAGCTTAGGGCGGTCCTACGAGCAGTACTTC. Its translation: CASSLGRSYEQYF. The chain carries TRBV5-6 and TRBJ2-7; D unresolved. This CDR3 is 13 amino acids long. From germline, CDR1 is SGHDT and CDR2 YYEEEE. V lost 2 bases and J lost 1, with 7 bases in between.

The J gene is TRBJ2-3, the V gene TRBV5-1, with D maybe TRBD1 (6 bases). Germline V gene sequence: CDR1 SGHRS, CDR2 YFSETQ. The CDR3 length is 14 residues. The V end lost 4 bases, the J end lost 1 base, and 10 bases lay between the germline ends. CDR3: CASSRQDGTDTQYF. CDR3 nucleotide sequence: TGCGCCAGCAGCCGACAGGACGGCACAGATACGCAGTATTTT.

V is TRBV19 and J is TRBJ2-3; perhaps TRBD1 as D (5 bases). CDR1 LNHDA and CDR2 SQIVND come from the germline V gene (reference sequence). This CDR3 is 15 amino acids long. V shed 7 bases and J shed 1 base, with 15 bases lying between them. The DNA for the CDR3 is TGTGCCAGTACTCTAGGGTACAGGCGCACAGATACGCAGTATTTT. It specifies CASTLGYRRTDTQYF. The complete variable domain, with remaining parts taken from reference TRBV19 and TRBJ2-3, reads DGGITQSPKYLFRKEGQNVTLSCEQNLNHDAMYWYRQDPGQGLRLIYYSQIVNDFQKGDIAEGYSVSREKKESFPLTVTSAQKNPTAFYLCASTLGYRRTDTQYFGPGTRLTVL.

For the CDR3, the DNA is TGTGCCAGCAGCTTGGACCACTCCGGTTCACCCCTCCACTTT. It specifies CASSLDHSGSPLHF. V usage is TRBV5-5 and J usage is TRBJ1-6; D unclear. Germline V CDR1 and CDR2: SGHKS, YYEKEE (reference sequence). Trimming removed 0 bases from V and 9 bases from J, with 10 bases in between. This CDR3 spans 14 amino acids.

This chain links TRBV9 with TRBJ2-7; 12 positions match TRBD2. The CDR3 runs to 14 residues. The V gene's germline CDR1 is SGDLS and CDR2 YYNGEE. V trimming: 2 bases; J trimming: 7 bases; junction bases outside the gene matches: 4. The CDR3 loop reads CASSVTSGSMEQYF. The CDR3 nucleotides are TGTGCCAGCAGCGTGACTAGCGGGAGTATGGAGCAGTACTTC. The whole variable domain, remainder taken from reference TRBV9 and TRBJ2-7, is DSGVTQTPKHLITATGQRVTLRCSPRSGDLSVYWYQQSLDQGLQFLIQYYNGEERAKGNILERFSAQQFPDLHSELNLSSLELGDSALYFCASSVTSGSMEQYFGPGTRLTVT.

The V call is TRBV6-5, the J call TRBJ2-5; 7 nucleotides match TRBD1. The CDR3 loop spans 10 amino acids. V was clipped by 10 bases and J by 11 bases; unmatched bases: 7. The germline CDR1 and CDR2 sequences are MNHEY and SVGAGI. In nucleotides, the CDR3 is TGTGCCACAGGGACAGTGGAGCAGTACTTC. Translating gives CATGTVEQYF.

The rearrangement uses TRBV11-3 and TRBJ1-1; the D is unclear. The length of the CDR3 is 13 residues. Germline CDR1 is SGHNT and CDR2 is YENEEA. Trimming removed 3 bases at V and 4 bases at J, with 9 bases between. Here the CDR3 DNA reads TGTGCCAGCAGCTTTACTCGTAGCACTGAAGCTTTCTTT. It encodes CASSFTRSTEAFF.

As DNA, the CDR3 is TGTGCCAGCAGCCATAGCCAGAGGGAGCAGTACTTC. Its protein product is CASSHSQREQYF. The chain has TRBV11-2 and TRBJ2-7, with D hard to call. V lost 5 bases and J 7 bases, leaving 12 bases between the germline ends. The CDR3 runs to 12 residues. CDR1 is SGHAT, CDR2 FQNNGV, per germline.

The chain combines TRBV30 with TRBJ2-2; weak D call: TRBD2 (5 bases). Trimming shortened V by 0 bases and J by 7 bases, and 9 bases separated the two germline ends. CDR1 is GTSNPN and CDR2 is SVGIG in the germline V gene (reference sequence). The CDR3 contains 13 residues. The CDR3 spells CAWSVLGSGELFF. As DNA, the CDR3 is TGTGCCTGGAGTGTACTAGGGAGCGGGGAGCTGTTTTTT. The whole variable domain, remainder taken from reference TRBV30 and TRBJ2-2, is SQTIHQWPATLVQPVGSPLSLECTVEGTSNPNLYWYRQAAGRGLQLLFYSVGIGQISSEVPQNLSASRPQDRQFILSSKKLLLSDSGFYLCAWSVLGSGELFFGEGSRLTVL.

The CDR3 region has the DNA TGTGCCAGCAGCTTAGGGCTCAGGGAGCTGTTTTTT. Encoded protein: CASSLGLRELFF. This sequence joins TRBV7-2 and TRBJ2-2; D is undetermined. Germline CDR1 reads SGHTA; CDR2 reads FQGNSA. The V and J ends lost 1 base and 9 bases respectively, with 6 bases between them. The CDR3 loop spans 12 amino acids.

This clone has only one observation. The chain couples TRBV20-1 to TRBJ2-5; D call uncertain. The CDR3 sequence is 11 residues long. CDR1 and CDR2 (germline): DFQATT, SNEGSKA (reference sequence). V lost 6 bases to trimming and J lost 5 bases, with 10 bases between them. The CDR3 protein is CSARMGETQYF. CDR3 DNA sequence: TGCAGTGCCCGGATGGGCGAGACCCAGTACTTC.

The chain recombines TRBV21-1 with TRBJ2-7; TRBD1, the D gene given by the table, was not confirmed from the DNA. TRBV21-1 is given as a pseudogene. This CDR3 is built from 16 residues. CDR3 region: CASSKVDRARPYEQYF. CDR3 nucleotides: TGTGCCAGCAGCAAAGTGGACAGGGCAAGACCCTACGAGCAGTACTTC.